This TCR beta chain was sequenced in a study of blood T cell repertoires in COVID-19. Participants' reported clinical history set cohort assignment. Symptom resolution, clearance, or two negative PCRs marked donors in Cohort 3 as recovered. Germline trimming cut 2 bases from V and 4 bases from J; bases unmatched to any gene: 2. This CDR3 is 14 amino acids long. Per germline, CDR1 KGHSH and CDR2 LQKENI. This clone was seen only once. Other DNA sequences in this specimen translate into the identical CDR3. Sequencing used immunoSEQ multiplex PCR; TCRdb keeps in-frame clones, though not all of them. This table has a few hundred thousand clones, 80% to 90% appearing once.

This receptor was identified in a man under 40 who had recovered from COVID-19. The chain links TRBV18 to TRBJ1-3, with 7 bases fitting TRBD1. The source material was PBMCs or T cells enriched from blood (not recorded which). The CDR3 region is CASSPDRAGNTIYF. CDR3 DNA sequence: TGTGCCAGCTCACCAGACAGGGCCGGAAACACCATATATTTT.